Shown below are 14 T cell receptor beta chains from a single sample sequenced in a study of blood T cell repertoires in COVID-19. Method: immunoSEQ multiplex PCR; TCRdb's copy keeps in-frame clones and lacks some. The sample has 150,000 to 200,000 clones, 88% seen once. Specimen: peripheral blood. These receptors all stem from a human donor in a cohort sampled during active COVID-19.

CDR3 loop: CASSLAGGPSNYGYTF. The DNA for the CDR3 is TGTGCCAGCAGCCTTGCGGGGGGCCCTTCTAACTATGGCTACACCTTC. V gene TRBV27 combines with J gene TRBJ1-2; a weak D match, TRBD1 (6 bases). Trimming left V 6 bases short and J 0 bases short, with 17 bases between. This CDR3 comprises 16 residues. Germline assignment: CDR1 MNHEY and CDR2 SMNVEV (reference sequence).

The V call is TRBV5-4, the J call TRBJ2-7; 7 bases match TRBD1. The germline gives CDR1 SGHNT, CDR2 YYREEE (reference sequence). The CDR3 spans 14 residues. J was trimmed by 2 bases and V by 3 bases; bases with no gene match: 5. This CDR3 reads CASSSGQSTYEQYF. The CDR3, as DNA: TGTGCCAGCAGCTCGGGACAGAGTACCTACGAGCAGTACTTC.

This clone was picked up one time. The V and J genes are TRBV10-3 and TRBJ2-7; TRBD1 matches 9 bases. CDR1 and CDR2 (germline): ENHRY, SYGVKD. Trimming at V came to 5 bases and at J to 3 bases, leaving 8 bases not matched to a gene. There are 15 residues in the CDR3. The DNA for the CDR3 is TGTGCCATCAGTACGGGACAGGGTCACAACTACGAGCAGTACTTC. Translated: CAISTGQGHNYEQYF.

The chain carries TRBV21-1 and TRBJ2-7; the table's D call of TRBD1 was not tested on the DNA. TRBV21-1 is assigned pseudogene status. The length of the CDR3 is 16 residues. The CDR3 is CASSKSTDRNSYEQYF. CDR3 coding DNA: TGTGCCAGCAGCAAATCCACGGACAGGAACTCCTACGAGCAGTACTTC.

Points on this clone: The same CDR3 can be traced to other DNA sequences in this sample. V is TRBV5-1 and J is TRBJ2-2; D might be TRBD1 (6 bases). There are 15 residues in the CDR3. Trimming shortened V by 4 bases and J by 0 bases, and 10 bases separated the two germline ends. CDR1 and CDR2 (germline): SGHRS, YFSETQ. CDR3 residues: CASSPGHANTGELFF. CDR3 nucleotide sequence: TGCGCCAGCAGCCCGGGACATGCGAACACCGGGGAGCTGTTTTTT.

This chain uses TRBV28 with TRBJ1-2, with a possible D match to TRBD1 (5 bases). V dropped 6 bases and J dropped 2 bases, with 16 bases sitting between them. This CDR3 comprises 15 residues. The germline gives CDR1 MDHEN, CDR2 SYDVKM. The CDR3 bases are TGTGCCAGCAGACCCCCTCGGGGGTCGAACTATGGCTACACCTTC. Translated, it gives CASRPPRGSNYGYTF.

The chain employs TRBV5-1 and TRBJ1-4, with TRBD1 matching over 8 bases. This CDR3 spans 16 amino acids. The V segment lost 2 bases and the J segment 3 bases; nucleotides outside the gene matches: 6. The V gene's germline CDR1 is SGHRS and CDR2 YFSETQ. CDR3 amino acids: CASSLITGGSNEKLFF. CDR3 nucleotide sequence: TGCGCCAGCAGCTTAATCACAGGGGGGTCTAATGAAAAACTGTTTTTT. The full variable domain, rest sourced from reference TRBV5-1 and TRBJ1-4, is KAGVTQTPRYLIKTRGQQVTLSCSPISGHRSVSWYQQTPGQGLQFLFEYFSETQRNKGNFPGRFSGRQFSNSRSEMNVSTLELGDSALYLCASSLITGGSNEKLFFGSGTQLSVL.

A single count supports this clone. The chain joins TRBV7-2 to TRBJ1-1; D remains ambiguous. Trimming cost V 2 bases and J 2 bases, with 9 bases left between them. Germline values: CDR1 SGHTA, CDR2 FQGNSA. The CDR3 has 14 amino acids. Here the CDR3 reads CASSLNSLNTEAFF. Here the CDR3 DNA reads TGTGCCAGCAGCTTAAACAGTCTCAACACTGAAGCTTTCTTT.

This chain uses TRBV28 with TRBJ1-5; D is unclear. Per germline, CDR1 MDHEN and CDR2 SYDVKM. The length of the CDR3 is 16 residues. V lost 4 bases and J lost 1, with 14 bases in between. CDR3 protein: CASSSWRAGSNQPQHF. The CDR3 coding sequence is TGTGCCAGCAGTTCCTGGAGAGCGGGGAGCAATCAGCCCCAGCATTTT.

The gene calls are TRBV15 and TRBJ1-6; the D gene is possibly TRBD1 (5 bases). V lost 0 bases and J 5 bases, leaving 11 bases between the germline ends. The CDR3 is 16 amino acids. Germline V lookup: CDR1 LNHNV, CDR2 YYDKDF (reference sequence). CDR3 region: CATSRDPGRDNSPLHF. The CDR3 DNA reads as TGTGCCACCAGCAGAGACCCAGGGAGGGATAATTCACCCCTCCACTTT. The variable domain in full, completed from reference TRBV15 and TRBJ1-6, reads DAMVIQNPRYQVTQFGKPVTLSCSQTLNHNVMYWYQQKSSQAPKLLFHYYDKDFNNEADTPDNFQSRRPNTSFCFLDIRSPGLGDTAMYLCATSRDPGRDNSPLHFGNGTRLTVT.

The chain carries TRBV30 and TRBJ1-5; weak D call: TRBD1 (5 bases). This CDR3 is 16 amino acids long. V lost 0 bases, J lost 4 bases, and 16 bases lay in between. Looked up from germline, CDR1 is GTSNPN and CDR2 is SVGIG (reference sequence). CDR3: CAWSVPQGAQNQPQHF. CDR3 coding DNA: TGTGCCTGGAGTGTACCCCAGGGTGCCCAAAATCAGCCCCAGCATTTT. The entire variable domain, with the rest obtained from reference TRBV30 and TRBJ1-5, is as follows: SQTIHQWPATLVQPVGSPLSLECTVEGTSNPNLYWYRQAAGRGLQLLFYSVGIGQISSEVPQNLSASRPQDRQFILSSKKLLLSDSGFYLCAWSVPQGAQNQPQHFGDGTRLSIL.

CDR3 in amino acids: CASSLRTGGSEQYF. In DNA form, the CDR3 reads TGCGCCAGCAGCTTGAGGACAGGGGGCAGCGAGCAGTACTTC. The rearrangement joins TRBV5-1 to TRBJ2-7; 11 bases fit TRBD1. The junction had 3 bases not matched to a gene; V was cut back by 1 base and J by 6 bases. The germline gives CDR1 SGHRS, CDR2 YFSETQ. This CDR3 has 14 amino acids. Based on the CDR3 plus reference TRBV5-1 and TRBJ2-7, the full variable domain is KAGVTQTPRYLIKTRGQQVTLSCSPISGHRSVSWYQQTPGQGLQFLFEYFSETQRNKGNFPGRFSGRQFSNSRSEMNVSTLELGDSALYLCASSLRTGGSEQYFGPGTRLTVT.

V usage is TRBV19 and J usage is TRBJ2-5, with TRBD1 identical over 10 bases. Unmatched junction bases numbered 1, after V lost 0 bases and J lost 0 bases. The CDR3 covers 16 residues. Germline CDR1 and CDR2: LNHDA and SQIVND (reference sequence). The CDR3 DNA follows: TGTGCCAGTAGTATAGAGGGGACAGGGGACCAAGAGACCCAGTACTTC. As protein: CASSIEGTGDQETQYF.

The rearrangement links TRBV27 to TRBJ2-5; D is possibly TRBD2 (6 bases). Trimming removed 6 bases at V and 0 bases at J, with 8 bases between. The CDR3 extends over 13 amino acids. Germline V gene data show CDR1 as MNHEY and CDR2 as SMNVEV (reference sequence). CDR3 region: CASRRLDQETQYF. In DNA, the CDR3 is TGTGCCAGCAGAAGACTAGACCAAGAGACCCAGTACTTC.